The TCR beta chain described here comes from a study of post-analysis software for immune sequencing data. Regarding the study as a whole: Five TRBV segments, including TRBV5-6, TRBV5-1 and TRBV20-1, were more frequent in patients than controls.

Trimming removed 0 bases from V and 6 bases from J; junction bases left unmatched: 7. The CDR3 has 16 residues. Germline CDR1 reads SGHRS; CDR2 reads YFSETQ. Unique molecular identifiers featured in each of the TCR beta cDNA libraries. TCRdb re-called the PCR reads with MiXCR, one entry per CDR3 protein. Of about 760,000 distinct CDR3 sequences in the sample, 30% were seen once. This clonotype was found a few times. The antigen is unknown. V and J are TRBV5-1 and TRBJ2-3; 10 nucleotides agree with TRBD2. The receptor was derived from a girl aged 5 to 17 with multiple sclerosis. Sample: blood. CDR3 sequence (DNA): TGCGCCAGCAGCTTGGCCGGGACTAGCGTGACGGATACGCAGTATTTT. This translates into CASSLAGTSVTDTQYF. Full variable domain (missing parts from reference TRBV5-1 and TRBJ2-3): KAGVTQTPRYLIKTRGQQVTLSCSPISGHRSVSWYQQTPGQGLQFLFEYFSETQRNKGNFPGRFSGRQFSNSRSEMNVSTLELGDSALYLCASSLAGTSVTDTQYFGPGTRLTVL.